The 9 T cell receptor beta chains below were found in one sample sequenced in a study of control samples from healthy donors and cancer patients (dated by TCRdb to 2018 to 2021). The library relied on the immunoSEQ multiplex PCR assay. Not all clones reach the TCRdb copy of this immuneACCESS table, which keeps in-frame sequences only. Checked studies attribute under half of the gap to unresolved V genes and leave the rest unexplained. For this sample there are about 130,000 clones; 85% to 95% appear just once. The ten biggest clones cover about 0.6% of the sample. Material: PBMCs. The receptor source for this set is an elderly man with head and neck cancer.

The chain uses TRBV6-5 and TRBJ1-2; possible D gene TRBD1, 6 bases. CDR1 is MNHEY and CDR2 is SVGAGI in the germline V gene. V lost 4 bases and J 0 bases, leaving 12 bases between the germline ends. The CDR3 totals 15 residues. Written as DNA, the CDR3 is TGTGCCAGCAGTTCCCGAGGGGGAACTAACTATGGCTACACCTTC. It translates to CASSSRGGTNYGYTF.

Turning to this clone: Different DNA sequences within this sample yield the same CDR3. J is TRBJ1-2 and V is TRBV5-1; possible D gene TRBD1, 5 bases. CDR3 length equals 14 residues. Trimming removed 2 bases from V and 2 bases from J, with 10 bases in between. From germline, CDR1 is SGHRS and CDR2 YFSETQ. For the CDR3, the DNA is TGCGCCAGCAGCTTATCCTCAGGGAACTATGGCTACACCTTC. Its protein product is CASSLSSGNYGYTF.

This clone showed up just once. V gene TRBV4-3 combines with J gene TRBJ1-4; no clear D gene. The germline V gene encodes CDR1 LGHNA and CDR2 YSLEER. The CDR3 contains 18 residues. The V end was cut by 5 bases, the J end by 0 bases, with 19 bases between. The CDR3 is CASSTRASWSPTNEKLFF. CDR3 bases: TGCGCCAGCAGCACCCGGGCCAGCTGGTCTCCAACTAATGAAAAACTGTTTTTT.

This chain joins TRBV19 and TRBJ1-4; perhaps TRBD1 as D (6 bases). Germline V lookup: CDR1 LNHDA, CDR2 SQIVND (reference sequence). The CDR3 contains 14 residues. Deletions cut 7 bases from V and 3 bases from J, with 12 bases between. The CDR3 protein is CASTDRPSNEKLFF. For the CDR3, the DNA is TGTGCCAGTACAGACAGGCCTTCTAATGAAAAACTGTTTTTT.

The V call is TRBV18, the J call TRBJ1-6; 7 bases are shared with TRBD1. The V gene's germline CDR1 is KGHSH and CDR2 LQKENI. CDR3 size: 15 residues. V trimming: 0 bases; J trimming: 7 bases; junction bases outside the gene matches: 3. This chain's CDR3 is CASSPPKQGNSPLHF. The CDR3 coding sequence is TGTGCCAGCTCACCACCAAAACAGGGGAATTCACCCCTCCACTTT.

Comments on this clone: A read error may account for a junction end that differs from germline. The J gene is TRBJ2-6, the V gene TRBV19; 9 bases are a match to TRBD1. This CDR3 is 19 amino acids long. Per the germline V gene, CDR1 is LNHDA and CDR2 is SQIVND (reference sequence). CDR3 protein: CACSISQDRGGAGANVLTF. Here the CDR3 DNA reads TGTGCCTGTAGTATCTCCCAAGACAGGGGGGGGGCGGGGGCCAACGTCCTGACTTTC.

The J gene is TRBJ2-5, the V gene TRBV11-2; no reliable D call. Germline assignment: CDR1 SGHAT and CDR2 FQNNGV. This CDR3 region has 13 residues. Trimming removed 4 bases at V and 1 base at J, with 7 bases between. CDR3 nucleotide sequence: TGTGCCAGCAGCTCGCTTACCCAAGAGACCCAGTACTTC. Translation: CASSSLTQETQYF.

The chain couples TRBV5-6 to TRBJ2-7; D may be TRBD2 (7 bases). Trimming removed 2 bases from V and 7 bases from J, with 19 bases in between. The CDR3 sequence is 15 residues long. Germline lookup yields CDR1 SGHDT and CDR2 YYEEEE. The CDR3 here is CASSFRSGRGGEQYF. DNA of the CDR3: TGTGCCAGCAGCTTTCGTTCGGGCAGGGGAGGGGAGCAGTACTTC.

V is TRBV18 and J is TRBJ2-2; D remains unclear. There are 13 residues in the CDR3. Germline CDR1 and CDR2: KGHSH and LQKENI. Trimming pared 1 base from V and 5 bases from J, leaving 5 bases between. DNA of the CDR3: TGTGCCAGCTCACCACTTGGGACCGGGGAGCTGTTTTTT. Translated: CASSPLGTGELFF.